Listed here are 26 T cell receptor beta chains from one sample, sequenced in a study of T cell responses to AZD1222 COVID-19 vaccine. Measured with immunoSEQ multiplex PCR; TCRdb has only the in-frame clones, and not every one. This sample yields more than 65,000 clones, of which 86% are seen a single time; approximately 7% belongs to the top ten. The input for sequencing was peripheral blood, taken on day 0 of AZD1222 vaccination. These receptors were taken from an adult in good health.

The chain is built from TRBV11-3 and TRBJ2-7; D perhaps matches TRBD2 (5 bases). In germline, CDR1 is SGHNT, CDR2 YENEEA. Trimming removed 5 bases at V and 6 bases at J, with 11 bases between. The CDR3 has 12 residues. The CDR3 DNA follows: TGTGCCAGCAGCGCCCTTGCGGGCGAGCAGTACTTC. Amino acid sequence: CASSALAGEQYF. Full variable domain (outside the CDR3, taken from reference TRBV11-3 and TRBJ2-7): EAGVVQSPRYKIIEKKQPVAFWCNPISGHNTLYWYLQNLGQGPELLIRYENEEAVDDSQLPKDRFSAERLKGVDSTLKIQPAELGDSAVYLCASSALAGEQYFGPGTRLTVT.

The chain carries TRBV9 and TRBJ2-3; 10 bases are shared with TRBD2. V dropped 3 bases and J dropped 8; count of bases not matched to a gene: 9. Germline values: CDR1 SGDLS, CDR2 YYNGEE. The CDR3 spans 15 residues. The CDR3 DNA is TGTGCCAGCAGCGCAGGACTAGCGGAGGGGGGTACGCAGTATTTT. Amino acid sequence: CASSAGLAEGGTQYF.

This clone was observed a single time. The chain couples TRBV6-5 to TRBJ1-1; weak D call: TRBD1 (6 bases). Germline assignment: CDR1 MNHEY and CDR2 SVGAGI. This CDR3 contains 13 residues. Trimming removed 7 bases from V and 8 bases from J, with 17 bases in between. In nucleotides, the CDR3 is TGTGCCAGCACCTATACGTACACAGGGGAAGCTTTCTTT. This gives the protein CASTYTYTGEAFF.

The chain couples TRBV3-1 (or the pseudogene TRBV3-2) to TRBJ1-2; 8 nucleotides match TRBD1. Germline-derived CDR1 and CDR2 are LGHDT and YNNKEL (reference sequence). V was clipped by 4 bases and J by 8 bases; unmatched bases: 6. The CDR3 runs 13 residues. The CDR3 bases are TGTGCCAGCAGCCGGGACAGGCAGGGCGGCTACACCTTC. Translated, it gives CASSRDRQGGYTF.

The chain carries TRBV9 and TRBJ1-6; the D gene is possibly TRBD1 (5 bases). The CDR3 runs 13 residues. V shed 4 bases and J shed 10 bases, with 12 bases lying between them. Germline CDR1 is SGDLS and CDR2 is YYNGEE. CDR3 DNA: TGTGCCAGCAGCCCAAGACAGCTCTCACCCCTCCACTTT. Its translation is CASSPRQLSPLHF.

V and J are TRBV25-1 and TRBJ2-3, with 9 positions matching TRBD1. The length of the CDR3 is 15 residues. Germline values: CDR1 MGHDK, CDR2 SYGVNS. The J segment lost 2 bases and the V segment lost 3 bases, leaving 3 bases of the junction unmatched. This CDR3 is CASSDGTGITDTQYF. The CDR3 bases are TGTGCCAGCAGTGACGGGACAGGGATCACAGATACGCAGTATTTT.

The chain links TRBV2 to TRBJ2-3; 13 positions agree with TRBD2. The V gene's germline CDR1 is SNHLY and CDR2 FYNNEI. The CDR3 is made up of 16 amino acids. Losses at the gene ends were 5 bases for V and 5 bases for J; bases not matched to a gene: 7. CDR3 amino acids: CASSSGLAGVRDTQYF. The CDR3 DNA reads TGTGCCAGCAGTTCTGGACTAGCGGGAGTAAGAGATACGCAGTATTTT. The complete variable domain, with remaining parts taken from reference TRBV2 and TRBJ2-3, reads EPEVTQTPSHQVTQMGQEVILRCVPISNHLYFYWYRQILGQKVEFLVSFYNNEISEKSEIFDDQFSVERPDGSNFTLKIRSTKLEDSAMYFCASSSGLAGVRDTQYFGPGTRLTVL.

The chain uses TRBV5-1 and TRBJ1-5, with 7 bases that match TRBD1. CDR3 size: 16 residues. With 4 bases clipped from V and 3 bases from J, the junction kept 10 bases outside the gene matches. Germline CDR1 SGHRS, CDR2 YFSETQ. In DNA, the CDR3 is TGCGCCAGCAGCCTGGACAGGTCAACGCCCAATCAGCCCCAGCATTTT. Its protein product is CASSLDRSTPNQPQHF.

V and J are TRBV6-5 and TRBJ1-6, with 10 positions matching TRBD1. With V trimmed by 6 bases and J by 9 bases, 2 bases remained unmatched. CDR1 and CDR2 from the germline V gene are MNHEY and SVGAGI. CDR3 length equals 13 residues. The CDR3 DNA follows: TGTGCCAGCAGCCGGGACAGGGGTTCACCCCTCCACTTT. The encoded protein is CASSRDRGSPLHF.

The rearrangement uses TRBV27 and TRBJ2-6; 13 nucleotides align to TRBD2. This CDR3 comprises 18 residues. The germline V gene has CDR1 MNHEY and CDR2 SMNVEV (reference sequence). Losses at the gene ends were 6 bases for V and 0 bases for J; bases not matched to a gene: 5. The CDR3 DNA reads TGTGCCAGCAGGACTAGCGGGAGGACCAGCTCTGGGGCCAACGTCCTGACTTTC. Translating it yields CASRTSGRTSSGANVLTF.

V usage is TRBV5-6 and J usage is TRBJ2-7; 9 nucleotides line up with TRBD1. The CDR3 extends over 13 amino acids. CDR1 is SGHDT and CDR2 is YYEEEE in the germline V gene. Losses at the gene ends were 6 bases for V and 2 bases for J; bases not matched to a gene: 3. This CDR3 is CASNRQGAYEQYF. The CDR3 nucleotides are TGTGCCAGCAACAGACAGGGGGCCTACGAGCAGTACTTC.

This sequence joins TRBV30 and TRBJ2-2; possible D gene TRBD1, 6 bases. The CDR3 sequence is 14 residues long. Per germline, CDR1 GTSNPN and CDR2 SVGIG (reference sequence). V gave up 3 bases and J gave up 1 base, with 9 bases separating them. In DNA, the CDR3 is TGTGCCTGGAGCCTAGGGGGGAACACCGGGGAGCTGTTTTTT. Translation: CAWSLGGNTGELFF.

The chain uses TRBV19 and TRBJ1-1; no definite D call. Germline loops: CDR1 LNHDA, CDR2 SQIVND (reference sequence). The CDR3 is made up of 17 amino acids. Trimming took 0 bases from V and 4 from J, leaving 18 bases between them. This CDR3 is CASSIDLWAAPATEAFF. CDR3 nucleotide sequence: TGTGCCAGTAGTATAGATCTATGGGCAGCTCCAGCCACTGAAGCTTTCTTT.

Details on this clone: Additional DNA sequences in this sample encode the identical CDR3. The chain joins TRBV19 to TRBJ1-1; tentative D call: TRBD1 (5 bases). V was cut by 3 bases and J by 1 base, with 9 bases left in between. This CDR3 region has 14 residues. Germline V gene data show CDR1 as LNHDA and CDR2 as SQIVND (reference sequence). The CDR3 loop is CASSITGANTEAFF. The CDR3 nucleotides read TGTGCCAGTAGTATTACCGGGGCGAACACTGAAGCTTTCTTT.

J is TRBJ2-2 and V is TRBV27, with 7 nucleotides matching TRBD2. The CDR3 consists of 14 residues. After removal of 2 bases from V and 5 bases from J, the junction contained 2 bases not matched to a gene. Germline values: CDR1 MNHEY, CDR2 SMNVEV (reference sequence). CDR3 in amino acids: CASSLNGGTGELFF. For the CDR3, the DNA is TGTGCCAGCAGTTTAAACGGGGGGACCGGGGAGCTGTTTTTT.

The DNA for the CDR3 is TGTGCCAGCAGCGTAAGGGGACTCTTTAATCAGCCCCAGCATTTT. As protein: CASSVRGLFNQPQHF. The chain employs TRBV9 and TRBJ1-5; D might be TRBD1 (5 bases). Trimming took off 1 base at V and 4 bases at J, with 12 bases between the two ends. This CDR3 spans 15 amino acids. The V gene's germline CDR1 is SGDLS and CDR2 YYNGEE.

The chain recombines TRBV10-3 with TRBJ1-6, with a tentative D call TRBD1 (6 bases). Germline CDR1 ENHRY, CDR2 SYGVKD. CDR3 size: 14 residues. Trimming cost V 1 base and J 8 bases, with 9 bases left between them. The CDR3 sequence: CAISELGADSPLHF. CDR3 coding DNA: TGTGCCATCAGTGAGTTGGGGGCGGATTCACCCCTCCACTTT.

The chain employs TRBV7-2 and TRBJ1-1; 8 bases are a match to TRBD1. There are 15 residues in the CDR3. V trimming: 1 base; J trimming: 0 bases; junction bases outside the gene matches: 1. Per the germline V gene, CDR1 is SGHTA and CDR2 is FQGNSA. CDR3 nucleotide sequence: TGTGCCAGCAGCTTAGTGGGACAGGTGAACACTGAAGCTTTCTTT. It translates to CASSLVGQVNTEAFF.

V is TRBV5-6 and J is TRBJ2-2; maybe TRBD1 (5 bases). The CDR3 is 14 amino acids. Trimming shortened V by 5 bases and J by 6 bases, and 14 bases separated the two germline ends. From germline, CDR1 is SGHDT and CDR2 YYEEEE. For the CDR3, the DNA is TGTGCCAGCAGGGGGCAGGGTTTGGCCGGGGAGCTGTTTTTT. It specifies CASRGQGLAGELFF.

The rearrangement joins TRBV4-1 to TRBJ2-2; 13 bases line up with TRBD2. The length of the CDR3 is 16 residues. The germline V gene has CDR1 MGHRA and CDR2 YSYEKL. J was trimmed by 5 bases and V by 1 base; bases with no gene match: 1. The CDR3 region is CASSQGTSGRTGELFF. As DNA, the CDR3 is TGCGCCAGCAGCCAAGGGACTAGCGGGAGAACCGGGGAGCTGTTTTTT.

V and J are TRBV12-3 or TRBV12-4 and TRBJ1-2, with D perhaps matching TRBD1 (6 bases). The CDR3 length is 12 residues. V lost 8 bases and J lost 4, with 11 bases in between. Here the CDR3 DNA reads TGTGCCAGCCTTAAACAGGGCTATGGCTACACCTTC. It encodes CASLKQGYGYTF.

V is TRBV19 and J is TRBJ2-5; a weak D match, TRBD1 (5 bases). CDR3 length equals 13 residues. Germline assignment: CDR1 LNHDA and CDR2 SQIVND (reference sequence). Trimming removed 2 bases at V and 4 bases at J, with 8 bases between. The CDR3 sequence is CASSISRVETQYF. CDR3 DNA: TGTGCCAGTAGTATAAGCAGGGTAGAGACCCAGTACTTC. The whole variable domain, filled in from reference TRBV19 and TRBJ2-5, reads DGGITQSPKYLFRKEGQNVTLSCEQNLNHDAMYWYRQDPGQGLRLIYYSQIVNDFQKGDIAEGYSVSREKKESFPLTVTSAQKNPTAFYLCASSISRVETQYFGPGTRLLVL.

The rearrangement links TRBV5-8 to TRBJ2-2; D is undetermined. The germline gives CDR1 SGHTS, CDR2 YDEGEE. The CDR3 extends over 12 amino acids. V was clipped by 4 bases and J by 3 bases, with 4 bases between them. CDR3 nucleotide sequence: TGTGCCAGCAGCCCATACACCGGGGAGCTGTTTTTT. Translation: CASSPYTGELFF.

A single count supports this clone. V gene TRBV27 combines with J gene TRBJ1-5; D possibly corresponds to TRBD1 (5 bases). Trimming took off 10 bases at V and 0 bases at J, with 16 bases between the two ends. Germline CDR1 is MNHEY and CDR2 is SMNVEV (reference sequence). This CDR3 region has 15 residues. The CDR3 DNA is TGTGCCACTTCCTGGCGGGGGATTAGCAATCAGCCCCAGCATTTT. It yields the protein CATSWRGISNQPQHF.

Written as DNA, the CDR3 is TGTGCCAGCGGTCCCGGGACAGGTCGGGGATACAATGAGCAGTTCTTC. Residues: CASGPGTGRGYNEQFF. The chain recombines TRBV2 with TRBJ2-1; 8 bases are a match to TRBD1. V lost 8 bases to trimming and J lost 4 bases; unmatched junction nucleotides: 13. The CDR3 runs to 16 residues. Germline V gene data show CDR1 as SNHLY and CDR2 as FYNNEI.

J is TRBJ1-2 and V is TRBV5-6; 9 bases line up with TRBD1. V dropped 5 bases and J dropped 8; count of bases not matched to a gene: 7. CDR1 is SGHDT, CDR2 YYEEEE, per germline. The CDR3 runs to 13 residues. The CDR3 loop is CASSGQGFGGYTF. CDR3 nucleotides: TGTGCCAGCAGTGGACAGGGGTTCGGGGGCTACACCTTC.